This T cell receptor (beta chain) stems from a study of blood T cell repertoires in COVID-19. Study-level background: Sites across the United States, Italy and Spain contributed samples from acute and convalescent COVID-19. In each case, the material was cDNA or gDNA derived from T cells, B-cell-depleted T cells, or PBMCs.

Study processing details: Amplification with reference gene primers provided the estimates of nucleated cell counts. Here immunoSEQ multiplex PCR was the method, and the copy in TCRdb shows in-frame clones only, minus some. V and J calls and clone size are those listed in that table; D and trimming were worked out from the DNA. The top ten clones hold around 10% of a sample with over 250,000 clones, 86% of them seen once. Germline-derived CDR1 and CDR2 are ENHRY and SYGVKD. This CDR3 has 16 residues. V was cut by 2 bases and J by 0 bases, with 13 bases left in between. The source material was peripheral blood. The chain joins TRBV10-3 to TRBJ1-2, with D unresolved. The sequence was collected from a man in his forties or fifties who had recovered from COVID-19. The CDR3 loop is CAISEKDTASNYGYTF. DNA for the CDR3: TGTGCCATCAGTGAGAAAGACACAGCCTCTAACTATGGCTACACCTTC.